This T cell receptor (beta chain) was recovered during a study of blood T cells in healthy people across ages. Whole-study findings and limits: The study lacked donor CMV status, which possibly confounded expanded clonotype changes.

The CDR3 is made up of 14 amino acids. J gave up 3 bases and V 7 bases, and 6 bases lay outside the gene matches. Looked up from germline, CDR1 is MDHEN and CDR2 is SYDVKM. With regard to this clonotype: Its specificity is not known.

Alongside a J-beta primer mix, a sample-barcoded 5' primer served in a second PCR lasting about 6 to 11 cycles. TCRdb reprocessed the 5' RACE reads via MiXCR and lists one record per CDR3 protein. The repertoire holds approximately 290,000 distinct CDR3 sequences, with roughly 29% as singletons. Sequencing was done on a sample of blood. The chain employs TRBV28 and TRBJ2-3; 8 positions agree with TRBD1. This receptor was taken from a woman aged 70-85 years in good health. DNA for the CDR3: TGTGCCAGCACCTCGACAGGGGTAACAGATACGCAGTATTTT. Translated: CASTSTGVTDTQYF. Full variable domain (missing parts from reference TRBV28 and TRBJ2-3): DVKVTQSSRYLVKRTGEKVFLECVQDMDHENMFWYRQDPGLGLRLIYFSYDVKMKEKGDIPEGYSVSREKKERFSLILESASTNQTSMYLCASTSTGVTDTQYFGPGTRLTVL.